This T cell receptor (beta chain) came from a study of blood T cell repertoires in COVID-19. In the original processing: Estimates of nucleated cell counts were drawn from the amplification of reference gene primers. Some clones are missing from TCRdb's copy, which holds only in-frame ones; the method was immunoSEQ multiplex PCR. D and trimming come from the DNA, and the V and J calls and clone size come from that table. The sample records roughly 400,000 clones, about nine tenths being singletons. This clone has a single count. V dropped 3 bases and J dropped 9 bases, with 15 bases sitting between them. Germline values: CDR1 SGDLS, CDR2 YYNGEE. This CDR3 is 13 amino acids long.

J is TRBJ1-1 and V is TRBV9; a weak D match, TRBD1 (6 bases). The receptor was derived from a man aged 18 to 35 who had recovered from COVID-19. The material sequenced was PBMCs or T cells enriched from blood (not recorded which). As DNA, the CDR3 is TGTGCCAGCAGCGCATACAGAGGGGGTAAAGCTTTCTTT. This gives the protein CASSAYRGGKAFF.